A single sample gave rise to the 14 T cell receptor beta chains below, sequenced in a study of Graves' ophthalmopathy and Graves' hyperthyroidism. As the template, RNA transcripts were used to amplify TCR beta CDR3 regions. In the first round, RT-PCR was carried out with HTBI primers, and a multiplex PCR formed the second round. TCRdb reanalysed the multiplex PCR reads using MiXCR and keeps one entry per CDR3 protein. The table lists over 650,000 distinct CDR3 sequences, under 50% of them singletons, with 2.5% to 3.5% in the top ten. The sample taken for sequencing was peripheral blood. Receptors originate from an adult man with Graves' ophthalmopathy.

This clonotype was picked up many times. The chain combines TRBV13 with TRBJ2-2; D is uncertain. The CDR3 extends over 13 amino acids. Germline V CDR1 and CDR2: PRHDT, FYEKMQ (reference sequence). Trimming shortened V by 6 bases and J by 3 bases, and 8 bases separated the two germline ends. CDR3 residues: CASRFGYTGELFF. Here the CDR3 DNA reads TGTGCCAGCAGATTCGGTTACACCGGGGAGCTGTTTTTT.

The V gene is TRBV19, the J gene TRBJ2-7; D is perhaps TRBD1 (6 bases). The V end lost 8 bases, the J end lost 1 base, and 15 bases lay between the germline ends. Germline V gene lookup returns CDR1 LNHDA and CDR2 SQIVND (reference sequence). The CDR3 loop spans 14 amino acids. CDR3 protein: CASGLTGESYEQYF. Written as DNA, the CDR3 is TGTGCCAGTGGTCTGACAGGAGAATCCTACGAGCAGTACTTC.

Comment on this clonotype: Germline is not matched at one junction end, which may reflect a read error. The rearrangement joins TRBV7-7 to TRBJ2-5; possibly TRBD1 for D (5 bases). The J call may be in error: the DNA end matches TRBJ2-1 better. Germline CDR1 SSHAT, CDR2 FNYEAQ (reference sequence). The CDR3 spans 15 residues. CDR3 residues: CASSLSPGNENEQFF. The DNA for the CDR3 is TGTGCTAGCAGCTTATCGCCAGGGAACGAGAATGAGCAGTTCTTC.

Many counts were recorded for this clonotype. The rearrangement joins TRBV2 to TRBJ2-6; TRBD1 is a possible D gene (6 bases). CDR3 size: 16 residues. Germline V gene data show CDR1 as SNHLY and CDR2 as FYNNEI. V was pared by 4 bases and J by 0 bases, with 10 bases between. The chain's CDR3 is CASSVQGNSGANVLTF. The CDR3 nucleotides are TGTGCCAGCAGTGTGCAGGGGAACTCTGGGGCCAACGTCCTGACTTTC.

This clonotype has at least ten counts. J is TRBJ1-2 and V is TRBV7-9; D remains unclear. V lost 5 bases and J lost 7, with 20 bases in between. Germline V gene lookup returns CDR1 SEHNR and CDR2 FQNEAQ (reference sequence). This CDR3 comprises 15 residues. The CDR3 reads CASSPAGGEIGGYTF. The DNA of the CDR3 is TGTGCCAGCAGCCCTGCCGGCGGGGAGATAGGTGGCTACACCTTC.

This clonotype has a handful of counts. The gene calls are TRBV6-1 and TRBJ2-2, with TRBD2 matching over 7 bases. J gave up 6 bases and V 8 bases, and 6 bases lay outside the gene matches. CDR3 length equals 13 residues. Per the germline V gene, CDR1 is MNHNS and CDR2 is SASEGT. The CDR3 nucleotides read TGTGCCAGCGCGGGAGTTCGGGCCGGGGAGCTGTTTTTT. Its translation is CASAGVRAGELFF.

CDR3 in amino acids: CASSPDRLGHGELFF. The CDR3 DNA sequence: TGTGCCAGTAGCCCGGACAGACTGGGTCACGGGGAGCTGTTTTTT. This chain joins TRBV19 and TRBJ2-2; D may be TRBD1 (6 bases). V dropped 6 bases and J dropped 7 bases, with 18 bases sitting between them. Per the germline V gene, CDR1 is LNHDA and CDR2 is SQIVND (reference sequence). This CDR3 has 15 residues. The full variable domain, with the rest looked up from reference TRBV19 and TRBJ2-2, is DGGITQSPKYLFRKEGQNVTLSCEQNLNHDAMYWYRQDPGQGLRLIYYSQIVNDFQKGDIAEGYSVSREKKESFPLTVTSAQKNPTAFYLCASSPDRLGHGELFFGEGSRLTVL.

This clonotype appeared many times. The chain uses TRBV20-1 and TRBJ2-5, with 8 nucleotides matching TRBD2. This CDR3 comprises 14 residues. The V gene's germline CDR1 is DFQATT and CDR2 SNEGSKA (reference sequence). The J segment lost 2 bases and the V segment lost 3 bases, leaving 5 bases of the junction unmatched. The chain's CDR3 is CSASASGGQETQYF. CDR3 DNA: TGCAGTGCTAGCGCGTCGGGGGGGCAAGAGACCCAGTACTTC.

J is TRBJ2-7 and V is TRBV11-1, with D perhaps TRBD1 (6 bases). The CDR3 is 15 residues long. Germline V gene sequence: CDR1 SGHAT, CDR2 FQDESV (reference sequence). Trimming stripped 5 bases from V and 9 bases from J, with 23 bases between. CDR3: CASSVEEGQGFGQYF. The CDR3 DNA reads TGTGCCAGCAGCGTTGAAGAGGGACAAGGATTCGGGCAGTACTTC.

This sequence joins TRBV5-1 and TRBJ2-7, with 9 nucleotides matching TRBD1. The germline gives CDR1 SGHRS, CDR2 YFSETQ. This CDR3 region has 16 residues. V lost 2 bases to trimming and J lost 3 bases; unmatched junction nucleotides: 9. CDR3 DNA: TGCGCCAGCAGCTTCTTACCGGGACAGGGTATCTACGAGCAGTACGTC. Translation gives CASSFLPGQGIYEQYV.

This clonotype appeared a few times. The CDR3, as DNA: TGTGCCAGCAGTGAAGCGCTTACTAGCGGGACAAGCAAAGAGACCCAGTACTTC. As protein: CASSEALTSGTSKETQYF. The gene calls are TRBV2 and TRBJ2-5; 10 bases line up with TRBD2. Trimming at V came to 0 bases and at J to 3 bases, leaving 10 bases not matched to a gene. Germline CDR1 and CDR2: SNHLY and FYNNEI. The CDR3 sequence is 18 residues long.

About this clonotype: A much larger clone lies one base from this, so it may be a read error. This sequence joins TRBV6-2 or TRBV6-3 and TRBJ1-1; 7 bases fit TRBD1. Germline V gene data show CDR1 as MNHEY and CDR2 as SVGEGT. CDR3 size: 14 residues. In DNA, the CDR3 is TGTGCCATCAGTTACATGACAGGGAGGACTGAAGCTTTCTTT. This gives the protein CAISYMTGRTEAFF.

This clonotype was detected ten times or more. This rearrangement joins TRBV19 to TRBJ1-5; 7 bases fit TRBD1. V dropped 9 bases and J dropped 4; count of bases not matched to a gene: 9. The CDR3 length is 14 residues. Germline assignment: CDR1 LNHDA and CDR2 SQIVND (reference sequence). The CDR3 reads CASSWVRGNQPQHF. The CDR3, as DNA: TGTGCCAGCAGTTGGGTCAGGGGGAATCAGCCCCAGCATTTT.

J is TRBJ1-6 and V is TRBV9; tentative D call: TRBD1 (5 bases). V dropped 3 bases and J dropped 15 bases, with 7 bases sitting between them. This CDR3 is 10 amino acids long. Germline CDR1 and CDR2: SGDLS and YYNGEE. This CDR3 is CASSGRDLHF. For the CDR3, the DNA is TGTGCCAGCAGCGGCAGGGACCTCCACTTT.